This TCR beta chain derives from a study of blood T cell repertoires in COVID-19. Original analysis: The assay estimated nucleated cells by amplifying reference gene primers. Produced via immunoSEQ multiplex PCR; TCRdb's table is partial and in-frame only. For V, J and clone size, that table is used; D and trimming come from the DNA. The table shows 150,000 to 200,000 clones, with around 85% occurring only once. CDR1 and CDR2 (germline): SGHTA, FQGTGA. The V gene lost 1 base and the J gene lost 3 bases, with 18 bases spanning the gap. The CDR3 contains 18 residues. Enrolled during active infection, Seattle patients were then followed longitudinally.

Sequenced sample: peripheral blood. This TCR was sampled from a man between 60 and 75 years old with COVID-19, enrolled during active disease. The J gene is TRBJ2-2, the V gene TRBV7-3; unclear D gene. In DNA form, the CDR3 reads TGTGCCAGCAGCTTAAGTCCCAGGTTAGGTGAAGACACCGGGGAGCTGTTTTTT. Translation: CASSLSPRLGEDTGELFF.